This is a list of T cell receptor beta chains from one sample in a study of glioma-infiltrating T cells. MiXCR, run by TCRdb on the multiplex PCR reads, gives a single entry per CDR3 protein. The table shows roughly 120,000 distinct CDR3 sequences, with 20% to 25% occurring only once. Sequencing input: glioma tissue, nonneoplastic brain tissue, or PBMCs (not recorded which). The receptor source for this set is a human donor with low-grade glioma or glioblastoma, undergoing nonglioma brain surgery, or in good health (not recorded which). The CDR3 runs from the conserved cysteine through the conserved F or W. A D gene is named only where the DNA matches it firmly. Some rows mark clone size as missing; the rest say once, few, many or name a class of expanded clone.

many	-	TRBV20-1	TRBJ1-5	CSARGGGNQPQHF	TGCAGTGCTAGAGGTGGGGGCAATCAGCCCCAGCATTTT
many	-	TRBV3-1	TRBJ2-7	CASSPTLDYEQYF	TGTGCCAGCAGCCCCACACTTGACTACGAGCAGTACTTC
many	-	TRBV4-1	TRBJ2-3	CASSRLYSTDTQYF	TGCGCCAGCAGCCGCCTCTACTCGACAGATACGCAGTATTTT
many	-	TRBV15	TRBJ2-3	CATSRPGGSDTQYF	TGTGCCACCAGCCGACCAGGTGGGTCAGATACGCAGTATTTT
many	TRBD2	TRBV27	TRBJ2-7	CASSIRAGVGTYEQYF	TGTGCCAGCAGTATTCGGGCGGGGGTAGGTACCTACGAGCAGTACTTC
many	-	TRBV7-2	TRBJ2-5	CASRRGVYPQETQYF	TGTGCCAGCAGGAGGGGAGTGTATCCCCAAGAGACCCAGTACTTC
-	-	TRBV19	TRBJ2-3	CASRSGPSTDTQYF	TGTGCCAGTAGATCGGGGCCCAGCACAGATACGCAGTATTTT
-	-	TRBV30	TRBJ2-7	CAWSVGSTYEQYF	TGTGCCTGGAGTGTAGGCAGTACCTACGAGCAGTACTTC
few	-	TRBV29-1	TRBJ2-7	CSASGRWGSSYEQYF	TGCAGCGCGAGCGGACGGTGGGGGAGTTCCTACGAGCAGTACTTC
-	-	TRBV7-9	TRBJ2-7	CASSPPGSYEQYF	TGTGCCAGCAGCCCACCAGGTTCCTACGAGCAGTACTTC
many	-	TRBV27	TRBJ1-4	CASSSPDSNEKLFF	TGTGCCAGCAGCTCCCCGGACAGTAATGAAAAACTGTTTTTT
many	-	TRBV28	TRBJ2-5	CASSFTTNGETQYF	TGTGCCAGCAGTTTCACAACAAACGGGGAGACCCAGTACTTC
-	-	TRBV10-3	TRBJ2-3	CAISDNKGRADTQYF	TGTGCCATCAGTGACAACAAGGGTCGGGCAGATACGCAGTATTTT
many	TRBD1	TRBV3-1	TRBJ2-5	CASRYNAGTGNQETQYF	TGTGCCAGCAGATACAACGCCGGGACAGGGAATCAAGAGACCCAGTACTTC
-	TRBD2	TRBV7-2	TRBJ2-7	CASSSGSGLAYEQYF	TGTGCCAGCAGCTCCGGATCTGGACTAGCCTACGAGCAGTACTTC
-	-	TRBV4-1	TRBJ1-2	CASSQISEGDYSYTF	TGCGCCAGCAGCCAAATTTCGGAGGGAGACTATAGCTACACCTTC
many	-	TRBV7-2	TRBJ2-3	CASTAMGGGTDTQYF	TGTGCCAGCACCGCGATGGGTGGAGGCACAGATACGCAGTATTTT
many	-	TRBV27	TRBJ1-2	CASSLNRDVTDGYTF	TGTGCCAGCAGTTTAAACAGGGATGTAACGGATGGCTACACCTTC
many	-	TRBV7-7	TRBJ1-1	CASSLSEASTEAFF	TGTGCTAGCAGCTTGTCGGAAGCCTCCACTGAAGCTTTCTTT